What follows are 25 T cell receptor beta chains derived from one specimen sequenced in a study of blood T cell repertoires in COVID-19. The protocol was immunoSEQ multiplex PCR, while the TCRdb copy is restricted to in-frame clones and leaves out a portion. The table lists around 210,000 clones, around 80% of them singletons. Input material: peripheral blood. All receptors derive from a woman in her 70s with acute or convalescent COVID-19.

V usage is TRBV10-3 and J usage is TRBJ2-1; 12 bases fit TRBD2. The CDR3 has 13 amino acids. With V trimmed by 8 bases and J by 5 bases, 1 base remained unmatched. Germline V gene sequence: CDR1 ENHRY, CDR2 SYGVKD. The CDR3 is CAIGLAGHNEQFF. DNA for the CDR3: TGTGCCATCGGACTAGCGGGACACAATGAGCAGTTCTTC.

The chain recombines TRBV5-6 with TRBJ2-7, with a weak D call TRBD2 (6 bases). V was clipped by 4 bases and J by 6 bases, with 17 bases between them. Germline-derived CDR1 and CDR2 are SGHDT and YYEEEE. The CDR3 runs to 14 residues. The CDR3 DNA is TGTGCCAGCAGCCACCGGGACTTCTACGTCGAGCAGTACTTC. This gives the protein CASSHRDFYVEQYF.

The genes are TRBV5-4 and TRBJ2-1, with 7 positions matching TRBD2. V was clipped by 4 bases and J by 5 bases; unmatched bases: 9. CDR3 size: 15 residues. CDR1 SGHNT and CDR2 YYREEE come from the germline V gene (reference sequence). This CDR3 reads CASSMGGLTNNEQFF. CDR3 sequence (DNA): TGTGCCAGCAGCATGGGAGGGTTGACAAACAATGAGCAGTTCTTC.

CDR3 sequence: CASSLGTGKETQYF. In nucleotides, the CDR3 is TGCGCCAGCAGCTTGGGGACAGGGAAAGAGACCCAGTACTTC. V and J are TRBV5-1 and TRBJ2-5, with TRBD1 identical over 8 bases. The CDR3 totals 14 residues. V lost 0 bases and J lost 3; bases outside the gene matches: 1. Germline V lookup: CDR1 SGHRS, CDR2 YFSETQ.

V is TRBV12-3 or TRBV12-4 and J is TRBJ2-7; a weak D match, TRBD1 (5 bases). Trimming stripped 0 bases from V and 4 bases from J, with 7 bases between. The CDR3 sequence is 13 residues long. The CDR3 nucleotides read TGTGCCAGCAGTTTAGCGGCAGGGTACGAGCAGTACTTC. It is translated as CASSLAAGYEQYF.

The rearrangement uses TRBV5-1 and TRBJ2-5, with 10 nucleotides matching TRBD1. The ends lost 2 bases at V and 5 bases at J; junction bases unmatched: 6. The germline V gene encodes CDR1 SGHRS and CDR2 YFSETQ. The CDR3 runs to 15 residues. The CDR3 region has the DNA TGCGCCAGCAGCTTCATGACAGGGGGCTGGGAGACCCAGTACTTC. Its protein product is CASSFMTGGWETQYF.

This chain uses TRBV5-1 with TRBJ2-5; possibly TRBD1 for D (5 bases). CDR1 is SGHRS and CDR2 is YFSETQ in the germline V gene. V lost 0 bases, J lost 3 bases, and 9 bases lay in between. CDR3 size: 14 residues. The DNA of the CDR3 is TGCGCCAGCAGCTTGGTAGGGGCCGAAGAGACCCAGTACTTC. Encoded protein: CASSLVGAEETQYF.

The gene calls are TRBV3-1 (or the pseudogene TRBV3-2) and TRBJ2-7, with 14 bases lining up with TRBD2. This CDR3 spans 16 amino acids. The germline gives CDR1 LGHDT, CDR2 YNNKEL (reference sequence). Unmatched junction bases numbered 8, after V lost 4 bases and J lost 6 bases. DNA of the CDR3: TGTGCCAGCAGCCCACCGGGACTAGCGGGAGTGGGCGAGCAGTACTTC. The encoded protein is CASSPPGLAGVGEQYF.

V usage is TRBV3-1 (or the pseudogene TRBV3-2) and J usage is TRBJ2-3; 11 positions agree with TRBD2. This CDR3 is 18 amino acids long. Trimming removed 3 bases from V and 0 bases from J; junction bases left unmatched: 8. Germline V gene sequence: CDR1 LGHDT, CDR2 YNNKEL (reference sequence). Here the CDR3 DNA reads TGTGCCAGCAGCCAGCGGGCTAGCGGGAGGACTAGCACAGATACGCAGTATTTT. Translating gives CASSQRASGRTSTDTQYF.

DNA of the CDR3: TGTGCCAGCAGCTACCCGTCGGGACTGAAAGAGACCCAGTACTTC. It encodes CASSYPSGLKETQYF. V is TRBV21-1 and J is TRBJ2-5; the D segment call TRBD2 is taken from the table without a DNA check. TRBV21-1 is tagged as a pseudogene. This CDR3 has 15 amino acids.

The chain is built from TRBV5-1 and TRBJ2-1, with TRBD2 matching 16 bases. Trimming cost V 3 bases and J 12 bases; bases outside gene matches: 6. Germline CDR1 is SGHRS and CDR2 is YFSETQ. The CDR3 spans 15 residues. CDR3 loop: CASSSGTSGGAVQFF. The CDR3 DNA is TGCGCCAGCAGCTCCGGGACTAGCGGGGGGGCGGTGCAGTTCTTC. Full variable domain (remainder filled in from reference TRBV5-1 and TRBJ2-1): KAGVTQTPRYLIKTRGQQVTLSCSPISGHRSVSWYQQTPGQGLQFLFEYFSETQRNKGNFPGRFSGRQFSNSRSEMNVSTLELGDSALYLCASSSGTSGGAVQFFGPGTRLTVL.

The chain uses TRBV24-1 and TRBJ2-3, with TRBD2 identical over 10 bases. The CDR3 contains 18 residues. Germline CDR1 is KGHDR and CDR2 is SFDVKD. V was pared by 3 bases and J by 4 bases, with 12 bases of the junction left unmatched. The CDR3 protein is CATSDGRSGRARADTQYF. Written as DNA, the CDR3 is TGTGCCACCAGTGATGGTAGGAGCGGGAGGGCCAGAGCAGATACGCAGTATTTT.

This chain connects TRBV6-5 to TRBJ2-1; 10 nucleotides line up with TRBD2. The CDR3 runs to 14 residues. From germline, CDR1 is MNHEY and CDR2 SVGAGI. Trimming removed 5 bases from V and 6 bases from J; junction bases left unmatched: 4. The CDR3 reads CASSTLAGVNEQFF. CDR3 bases: TGTGCCAGCAGTACTCTAGCGGGAGTCAATGAGCAGTTCTTC.

The chain combines TRBV4-2 with TRBJ2-3; 9 nucleotides align to TRBD2. The V and J ends lost 0 bases and 0 bases, in that order; junction bases with no gene match: 7. Per germline, CDR1 LGHNA and CDR2 YNFKEQ. This CDR3 is built from 18 residues. The CDR3 bases are TGTGCCAGCAGCCAAGATCTCTCGCTAGCGGGGAGCACAGATACGCAGTATTTT. This translates into CASSQDLSLAGSTDTQYF.

Here the CDR3 reads CASSLRLGLSGTYNEQFF. The CDR3 DNA is TGTGCCAGCAGCCTCCGGCTAGGCCTTAGCGGGACCTACAATGAGCAGTTCTTC. This sequence joins TRBV3-1 (or the pseudogene TRBV3-2) and TRBJ2-1; TRBD2 agrees at 8 bases. With V trimmed by 4 bases and J by 2 bases, 13 bases remained unmatched. Germline CDR1 reads LGHDT; CDR2 reads YNNKEL (reference sequence). The CDR3 loop spans 18 amino acids.

In nucleotides, the CDR3 is TGTGCCAGCAGCGCTGGTCCGGGACAGGAAAGCTCCTACGAGCAGTACTTC. Translated, it gives CASSAGPGQESSYEQYF. The chain couples TRBV5-4 to TRBJ2-7, with TRBD1 matching 8 bases. The CDR3 length is 17 residues. Germline lookup yields CDR1 SGHNT and CDR2 YYREEE (reference sequence). The junction had 12 bases not matched to a gene; V was cut back by 4 bases and J by 0 bases.

This sequence joins TRBV28 and TRBJ1-5; a weak D match, TRBD1 (5 bases). The V and J ends lost 7 bases and 2 bases respectively, with 15 bases between them. Germline CDR1 and CDR2: MDHEN and SYDVKM. The length of the CDR3 is 15 residues. Here the CDR3 DNA reads TGTGCCAGCACCCTTGCAGGGATTGGCAATCAGCCCCAGCATTTT. This gives the protein CASTLAGIGNQPQHF.

The rearrangement links TRBV6-5 to TRBJ2-5; unclear D gene. In germline, CDR1 is MNHEY, CDR2 SVGAGI. The CDR3 length is 13 residues. Trimming stripped 6 bases from V and 5 bases from J, with 13 bases between. The DNA of the CDR3 is TGTGCCAGCAGCCGACGAGTTAGCGAGACCCAGTACTTC. Amino acids: CASSRRVSETQYF.

V usage is TRBV3-1 (or the pseudogene TRBV3-2) and J usage is TRBJ2-1; 8 bases agree with TRBD2. This CDR3 comprises 19 residues. Trimming removed 3 bases from V and 4 bases from J; junction bases left unmatched: 17. The germline V gene has CDR1 LGHDT and CDR2 YNNKEL (reference sequence). CDR3 DNA: TGTGCCAGCAGCCAGCTAGCGGGCCCGTTCGGGGGCCGATACAATGAGCAGTTCTTC. It codes for CASSQLAGPFGGRYNEQFF.

The gene calls are TRBV6-2 or TRBV6-3 and TRBJ2-1; 7 bases are shared with TRBD1. This CDR3 has 12 residues. Germline CDR1 MNHEY, CDR2 SVGEGT. V lost 6 bases, J lost 10 bases, and 6 bases stayed unmatched. As DNA, the CDR3 is TGTGCCAGCAGCCAGACAGGGTACGAGCAGTTCTTC. Its translation: CASSQTGYEQFF.

Remarks on this clone: Compared with germline, one end of the junction differs, possibly owing to a read error. The rearrangement links TRBV10-3 to TRBJ2-1; D remains ambiguous. CDR1 is ENHRY, CDR2 SYGVKD, per germline. This CDR3 has 11 amino acids. The CDR3 sequence: CAISSYDEQFF. CDR3 bases: TGTGCCATCAGTTCCTACGATGAGCAGTTCTTC.

This clone was recorded a few times. V and J are TRBV6-5 and TRBJ2-2, with D uncertain. Germline lookup yields CDR1 MNHEY and CDR2 SVGAGI. V was pared by 4 bases and J by 0 bases, with 9 bases between. The CDR3 extends over 15 amino acids. The CDR3 here is CASSSPPANTGELFF. CDR3 in DNA: TGTGCCAGCAGTTCCCCCCCCGCGAACACCGGGGAGCTGTTTTTT.

The CDR3 DNA follows: TGTGCCAGCAGTGGACAGGGACCAAACTCTGGGGCCAACGTCCTGACTTTC. Translating gives CASSGQGPNSGANVLTF. This chain connects TRBV2 to TRBJ2-6; 7 bases line up with TRBD1. The CDR3 covers 17 residues. Trimming cost V 4 bases and J 0 bases; bases outside gene matches: 6. Germline CDR1 reads SNHLY; CDR2 reads FYNNEI.

V is TRBV12-2 and J is TRBJ1-5. TRBV12-2 is an annotated pseudogene. There are 16 residues in the CDR3. The CDR3 nucleotides are TGTGCAAGTCGCCCCCGGACTCGCCCCCGGCATCAGCCCCAGCATTTT. Its protein is CASRPRTRPRHQPQHF.

This clone was observed a few times. The gene calls are TRBV20-1 and TRBJ2-3; 11 nucleotides match TRBD2. This CDR3 contains 15 residues. Germline assignment: CDR1 DFQATT and CDR2 SNEGSKA (reference sequence). J was trimmed by 6 bases and V by 3 bases; bases with no gene match: 8. The chain's CDR3 is CSASFTSGRGDTQYF. The CDR3 DNA is TGCAGTGCTAGTTTTACTAGCGGGAGAGGGGATACGCAGTATTTT.